The 16 T cell receptor beta chains below all came from one sample that was sequenced in a study of blood T cell repertoires in COVID-19. The repertoire was sequenced with immunoSEQ multiplex PCR; TCRdb's copy has only in-frame clones and lacks some. The sample yields approximately 200,000 clones, 85% seen once. Material for sequencing was peripheral blood. Receptors were obtained from a person between 70 and 80 years old with COVID-19, enrolled during active disease.

The gene calls are TRBV28 and TRBJ1-5; 7 bases line up with TRBD1. Germline lookup yields CDR1 MDHEN and CDR2 SYDVKM. The CDR3 sequence is 14 residues long. The ends lost 6 bases at V and 2 bases at J; junction bases unmatched: 4. This chain's CDR3 is CASRGGLGNQPQHF. The CDR3 region has the DNA TGTGCCAGCAGAGGGGGCTTAGGCAATCAGCCCCAGCATTTT. Full variable domain (remainder filled in from reference TRBV28 and TRBJ1-5): DVKVTQSSRYLVKRTGEKVFLECVQDMDHENMFWYRQDPGLGLRLIYFSYDVKMKEKGDIPEGYSVSREKKERFSLILESASTNQTSMYLCASRGGLGNQPQHFGDGTRLSIL.

In the case of this clone: The sample holds other DNA sequences that translate to the same CDR3. The chain links TRBV19 to TRBJ2-3, with 8 positions matching TRBD1. Trimming at V came to 5 bases and at J to 2 bases, leaving 3 bases not matched to a gene. The germline V gene has CDR1 LNHDA and CDR2 SQIVND (reference sequence). There are 14 residues in the CDR3. The CDR3 coding sequence is TGTGCCAGTAGTTGGACAGGGTCCACAGATACGCAGTATTTT. Amino acids: CASSWTGSTDTQYF.

V usage is TRBV10-3 and J usage is TRBJ1-6, with 8 nucleotides matching TRBD1. V was pared by 9 bases and J by 8 bases, with 6 bases of the junction left unmatched. The CDR3 length is 13 residues. From germline, CDR1 is ENHRY and CDR2 SYGVKD. The CDR3 DNA reads as TGTGCCATAAGAGGACAGGGCGATTCACCCCTCCACTTT. Translated, it gives CAIRGQGDSPLHF.

This clone was recorded once. Here the CDR3 DNA reads TGTGCCAGCAGCGGCAGGGGGTTAGCAGATACGCAGTATTTT. This gives the protein CASSGRGLADTQYF. V is TRBV7-9 and J is TRBJ2-3; 7 positions agree with TRBD1. The trim removed 5 bases at V and 4 bases at J, leaving 6 bases unmatched. Germline assignment: CDR1 SEHNR and CDR2 FQNEAQ (reference sequence). The CDR3 runs 14 residues.

This clone was picked up one time. The V and J genes are TRBV25-1 and TRBJ1-1, with 9 bases lining up with TRBD1. This CDR3 has 14 amino acids. From germline, CDR1 is MGHDK and CDR2 SYGVNS. V shed 6 bases, J shed 8 bases, and the junction held 10 bases outside the gene matches. CDR3 loop: CASRGGAGQGEAFF. DNA of the CDR3: TGTGCCAGCAGAGGGGGTGCGGGACAGGGAGAAGCTTTCTTT. The entire variable domain, with the rest obtained from reference TRBV25-1 and TRBJ1-1, is as follows: EADIYQTPRYLVIGTGKKITLECSQTMGHDKMYWYQQDPGMELHLIHYSYGVNSTEKGDLSSESTVSRIRTEHFPLTLESARPSHTSQYLCASRGGAGQGEAFFGQGTRLTVV.

The rearrangement joins TRBV12-3 or TRBV12-4 to TRBJ2-1; TRBD1 agrees at 7 bases. The V gene end was trimmed by 6 bases and the J gene end by 9 bases; junction bases not matched to a gene: 5. The CDR3 loop spans 12 amino acids. CDR3 sequence reads: CASSTGVSEQFF. The CDR3 DNA reads TGTGCCAGCAGCACAGGGGTAAGTGAGCAGTTCTTC.

The rearrangement links TRBV5-1 to TRBJ1-2; D might be TRBD1 (6 bases). This CDR3 has 15 residues. The germline V gene has CDR1 SGHRS and CDR2 YFSETQ. Deletions cut 4 bases from V and 4 bases from J, with 17 bases between. CDR3 in DNA: TGCGCCAGCAGCCAAGGCCAACAGGGATTCTATGGCTACACCTTC. Its protein is CASSQGQQGFYGYTF.

V gene TRBV18 combines with J gene TRBJ1-1; the D gene is possibly TRBD1 (6 bases). Deletions cut 2 bases from V and 4 bases from J, with 14 bases between. This CDR3 has 15 amino acids. CDR1 and CDR2 from the germline V gene are KGHSH and LQKENI. CDR3 sequence: CASSPKDSLFTEAFF. The DNA for the CDR3 is TGTGCCAGCTCACCAAAGGACAGCTTATTCACTGAAGCTTTCTTT. Drawing the rest from reference TRBV18 and TRBJ1-1, the complete variable domain is NAGVMQNPRHLVRRRGQEARLRCSPMKGHSHVYWYRQLPEEGLKFMVYLQKENIIDESGMPKERFSAEFPKEGPSILRIQQVVRGDSAAYFCASSPKDSLFTEAFFGQGTRLTVV.

This chain joins TRBV12-5 and TRBJ2-5, with 8 bases that match TRBD1. Germline CDR1 LGHNT, CDR2 FRNRAP. V lost 5 bases, J lost 2 bases, and 10 bases stayed unmatched. The CDR3 loop spans 16 amino acids. The CDR3 loop reads CASGRGWGQAQETQYF. The CDR3 DNA reads as TGTGCTAGTGGTCGGGGGTGGGGACAGGCACAAGAGACCCAGTACTTC.

CDR3 sequence: CASSLGPAGTGLGEKLFF. The CDR3 region has the DNA TGTGCCAGCAGCTTGGGGCCCGCCGGGACAGGGCTAGGAGAAAAACTGTTTTTT. The chain couples TRBV5-5 to TRBJ1-4; TRBD1 aligns across 9 bases. The trim removed 0 bases at V and 8 bases at J, leaving 14 bases unmatched. The CDR3 contains 18 residues. From germline, CDR1 is SGHKS and CDR2 YYEKEE (reference sequence).

The chain links TRBV7-8 to TRBJ2-2; TRBD1 agrees at 10 bases. The CDR3 contains 15 residues. The V and J ends lost 5 bases and 3 bases, in that order; junction bases with no gene match: 3. CDR1 and CDR2 from the germline V gene are SGHVS and FQNEAQ. CDR3: CASSPDRGYTGELFF. CDR3 DNA sequence: TGTGCCAGCAGCCCGGACAGGGGGTACACCGGGGAGCTGTTTTTT.

This clone was observed a single time. The chain carries TRBV7-2 and TRBJ1-3; no definite D call. The V end was cut by 5 bases, the J end by 0 bases, with 17 bases between. This CDR3 contains 17 residues. Germline CDR1 reads SGHTA; CDR2 reads FQGNSA. CDR3 residues: CASSLPELLVSGNTIYF. In nucleotides, the CDR3 is TGTGCCAGCAGCCTCCCCGAACTACTCGTCTCTGGAAACACCATATATTTT. Together with reference TRBV7-2 and TRBJ1-3, the CDR3 gives the full variable domain: GAGVSQSPSNKVTEKGKDVELRCDPISGHTALYWYRQSLGQGLEFLIYFQGNSAPDKSGLPSDRFSAERTGGSVSTLTIQRTQQEDSAVYLCASSLPELLVSGNTIYFGEGSWLTVV.

This CDR3 is CASKGGQVTDTQYF. The CDR3, as DNA: TGTGCCAGCAAAGGGGGACAGGTTACAGATACGCAGTATTTT. The rearrangement joins TRBV28 to TRBJ2-3; 8 bases match TRBD1. Germline V gives CDR1 MDHEN, CDR2 SYDVKM. V lost 7 bases and J lost 3; bases outside the gene matches: 6. The CDR3 extends over 14 amino acids.

Notes on this clone: The sample has other DNA sequences that encode this CDR3 too. The V gene is TRBV7-9, the J gene TRBJ2-5; TRBD1 agrees at 8 bases. V lost 3 bases, J lost 2 bases, and 5 bases stayed unmatched. This CDR3 has 15 amino acids. Germline values: CDR1 SEHNR, CDR2 FQNEAQ (reference sequence). The CDR3 loop reads CASSFRQGRQETQYF. The CDR3 DNA sequence: TGTGCCAGCAGCTTCCGACAGGGGCGGCAAGAGACCCAGTACTTC.

The gene calls are TRBV27 and TRBJ2-2; the D gene is possibly TRBD2 (5 bases). Trimming cost V 8 bases and J 2 bases, with 18 bases left between them. This CDR3 region has 16 residues. Germline CDR1 is MNHEY and CDR2 is SMNVEV (reference sequence). For the CDR3, the DNA is TGTGCCAGCCGGGGTTTTGGTGCAGCTAACACCGGGGAGCTGTTTTTT. This encodes CASRGFGAANTGELFF.

On this clone itself: The junction shows a germline mismatch at one end, possibly a read error. Other nucleotide sequences from this sample produce the same CDR3. The chain uses TRBV6-1 and TRBJ2-7; D might be TRBD1 (6 bases). CDR3 length: 15 residues. Germline loops: CDR1 MNHNS, CDR2 SASEGT. The CDR3 loop is CASSEARGQSYEQYF. CDR3 coding DNA: TGTGCCAGCAGTGAAGCCCGGGGACAATCCTACGAACAGTACTTC.